The TCR beta chain under discussion was sequenced for a study of T cell responses to AZD1222 COVID-19 vaccine. Study-level information: Second-dose intervals of approximately 4 or approximately 12 weeks were pooled. Overall study findings and caveats: The study sampled repertoires only after the peak T cell response.

Worth noting for this clone: Antigen: not known.

Clones were sequenced by immunoSEQ multiplex PCR, and TCRdb holds only the in-frame ones, with some missing. The data contain approximately 90,000 clones, 80% to 90% of them singletons. The input for sequencing was peripheral blood, taken on day 0 of AZD1222 vaccination. The source of this sequence is an adult in good health.

DNA of the CDR3: TGTGCCAGCAGTCCACGGATGACCTCTGGAAACACCATATATTTT. This sequence encodes CASSPRMTSGNTIYF. The chain uses TRBV6-5 and TRBJ1-3, with D uncertain. The CDR3 length is 15 residues. The V and J ends lost 5 bases and 0 bases respectively, with 11 bases between them. The germline V gene encodes CDR1 MNHEY and CDR2 SVGAGI.